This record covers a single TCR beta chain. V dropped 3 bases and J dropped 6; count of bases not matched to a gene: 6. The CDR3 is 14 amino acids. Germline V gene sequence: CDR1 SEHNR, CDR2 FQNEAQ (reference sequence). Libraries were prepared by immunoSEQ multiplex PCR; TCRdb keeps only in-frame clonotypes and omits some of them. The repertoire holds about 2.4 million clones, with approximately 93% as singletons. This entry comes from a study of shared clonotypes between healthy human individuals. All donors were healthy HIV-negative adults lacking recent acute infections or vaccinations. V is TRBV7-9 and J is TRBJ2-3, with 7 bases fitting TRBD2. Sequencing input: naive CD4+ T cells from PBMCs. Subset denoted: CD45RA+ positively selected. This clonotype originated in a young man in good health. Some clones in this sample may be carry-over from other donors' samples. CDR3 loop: CASSFEFGGDTQYF. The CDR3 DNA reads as TGTGCCAGCAGCTTTGAATTCGGGGGGGATACGCAGTATTTT.